Sequencing of this TCR beta chain was carried out in a study of response to subunit inactivated influenza vaccine. General observations from the study: Each seasonal flu vaccination may recruit only limited new T cells, authors suggested.

This clonotype showed up just a few times. The target antigen is unknown. From the RT-PCR reads, TCRdb called clonotypes with MiXCR, one entry per CDR3 protein. The table shows over 650,000 distinct CDR3 sequences, with about 18% occurring only once. The germline V and J ends were trimmed by 1 base and 0 bases, with 6 bases remaining between them. The CDR3 covers 14 residues. The germline V gene has CDR1 DFQATT and CDR2 SNEGSKA (reference sequence). This TCR derives from a man aged 50 to 60 who received an inactivated influenza vaccine. The specimen comprised PBMCs from blood, sampled roughly 5 days after vaccination. The chain uses TRBV20-1 and TRBJ2-2; no reliable D call. The CDR3 nucleotides are TGCAGTGCTAGAGGGCCGTCGAACACCGGGGAGCTGTTTTTT. This encodes CSARGPSNTGELFF.